Here is one T cell receptor (beta chain) with its context. The antigen remains unidentified. This sample stems from a study of CXCR3-negative and CXCR3-positive naive CD8 T cells. Carrying UMI labels, the TRB cDNA libraries were prepared through 5' RACE. TCRdb re-analyzed the 5' RACE reads; it lists each CDR3 protein once, without DNA. This listing includes 150,000 or so distinct CDR3 sequences. This CDR3 region has 15 residues. Germline loops: CDR1 SQVTM, CDR2 ANQGSEA. Study-level findings and limits: Researchers report that CXCR3-positive naive cells carry more hydrophobic TRB CDR3s than CXCR3-negative naive cells. In both naive subsets diversity was comparably high, whereas memory CD8+ cells showed much lower diversity. Naive subsets showed comparable surface CD5, and TCR interaction strength was also inferred from TRB CDR3 physicochemistry.

Within the CD8+ T cell compartment, naive cells were CD45RO-CCR7+CD27+CD95-. The sequenced material came from naive CXCR3- CD8+ T cells from blood. Subset: CD45RO-CCR7+CD27+CD95- naive CD8+ T cells lacking CXCR3 (TNR3-). V is TRBV29-1 and J is TRBJ2-7; TCRdb's assignment of TRBD1 cannot be checked, as there is no DNA. The origin of this receptor is a human donor in good health. Some clones in this sample may be carry-over from other donors' samples. The CDR3 reads CSVEISTGSPYEQYF.